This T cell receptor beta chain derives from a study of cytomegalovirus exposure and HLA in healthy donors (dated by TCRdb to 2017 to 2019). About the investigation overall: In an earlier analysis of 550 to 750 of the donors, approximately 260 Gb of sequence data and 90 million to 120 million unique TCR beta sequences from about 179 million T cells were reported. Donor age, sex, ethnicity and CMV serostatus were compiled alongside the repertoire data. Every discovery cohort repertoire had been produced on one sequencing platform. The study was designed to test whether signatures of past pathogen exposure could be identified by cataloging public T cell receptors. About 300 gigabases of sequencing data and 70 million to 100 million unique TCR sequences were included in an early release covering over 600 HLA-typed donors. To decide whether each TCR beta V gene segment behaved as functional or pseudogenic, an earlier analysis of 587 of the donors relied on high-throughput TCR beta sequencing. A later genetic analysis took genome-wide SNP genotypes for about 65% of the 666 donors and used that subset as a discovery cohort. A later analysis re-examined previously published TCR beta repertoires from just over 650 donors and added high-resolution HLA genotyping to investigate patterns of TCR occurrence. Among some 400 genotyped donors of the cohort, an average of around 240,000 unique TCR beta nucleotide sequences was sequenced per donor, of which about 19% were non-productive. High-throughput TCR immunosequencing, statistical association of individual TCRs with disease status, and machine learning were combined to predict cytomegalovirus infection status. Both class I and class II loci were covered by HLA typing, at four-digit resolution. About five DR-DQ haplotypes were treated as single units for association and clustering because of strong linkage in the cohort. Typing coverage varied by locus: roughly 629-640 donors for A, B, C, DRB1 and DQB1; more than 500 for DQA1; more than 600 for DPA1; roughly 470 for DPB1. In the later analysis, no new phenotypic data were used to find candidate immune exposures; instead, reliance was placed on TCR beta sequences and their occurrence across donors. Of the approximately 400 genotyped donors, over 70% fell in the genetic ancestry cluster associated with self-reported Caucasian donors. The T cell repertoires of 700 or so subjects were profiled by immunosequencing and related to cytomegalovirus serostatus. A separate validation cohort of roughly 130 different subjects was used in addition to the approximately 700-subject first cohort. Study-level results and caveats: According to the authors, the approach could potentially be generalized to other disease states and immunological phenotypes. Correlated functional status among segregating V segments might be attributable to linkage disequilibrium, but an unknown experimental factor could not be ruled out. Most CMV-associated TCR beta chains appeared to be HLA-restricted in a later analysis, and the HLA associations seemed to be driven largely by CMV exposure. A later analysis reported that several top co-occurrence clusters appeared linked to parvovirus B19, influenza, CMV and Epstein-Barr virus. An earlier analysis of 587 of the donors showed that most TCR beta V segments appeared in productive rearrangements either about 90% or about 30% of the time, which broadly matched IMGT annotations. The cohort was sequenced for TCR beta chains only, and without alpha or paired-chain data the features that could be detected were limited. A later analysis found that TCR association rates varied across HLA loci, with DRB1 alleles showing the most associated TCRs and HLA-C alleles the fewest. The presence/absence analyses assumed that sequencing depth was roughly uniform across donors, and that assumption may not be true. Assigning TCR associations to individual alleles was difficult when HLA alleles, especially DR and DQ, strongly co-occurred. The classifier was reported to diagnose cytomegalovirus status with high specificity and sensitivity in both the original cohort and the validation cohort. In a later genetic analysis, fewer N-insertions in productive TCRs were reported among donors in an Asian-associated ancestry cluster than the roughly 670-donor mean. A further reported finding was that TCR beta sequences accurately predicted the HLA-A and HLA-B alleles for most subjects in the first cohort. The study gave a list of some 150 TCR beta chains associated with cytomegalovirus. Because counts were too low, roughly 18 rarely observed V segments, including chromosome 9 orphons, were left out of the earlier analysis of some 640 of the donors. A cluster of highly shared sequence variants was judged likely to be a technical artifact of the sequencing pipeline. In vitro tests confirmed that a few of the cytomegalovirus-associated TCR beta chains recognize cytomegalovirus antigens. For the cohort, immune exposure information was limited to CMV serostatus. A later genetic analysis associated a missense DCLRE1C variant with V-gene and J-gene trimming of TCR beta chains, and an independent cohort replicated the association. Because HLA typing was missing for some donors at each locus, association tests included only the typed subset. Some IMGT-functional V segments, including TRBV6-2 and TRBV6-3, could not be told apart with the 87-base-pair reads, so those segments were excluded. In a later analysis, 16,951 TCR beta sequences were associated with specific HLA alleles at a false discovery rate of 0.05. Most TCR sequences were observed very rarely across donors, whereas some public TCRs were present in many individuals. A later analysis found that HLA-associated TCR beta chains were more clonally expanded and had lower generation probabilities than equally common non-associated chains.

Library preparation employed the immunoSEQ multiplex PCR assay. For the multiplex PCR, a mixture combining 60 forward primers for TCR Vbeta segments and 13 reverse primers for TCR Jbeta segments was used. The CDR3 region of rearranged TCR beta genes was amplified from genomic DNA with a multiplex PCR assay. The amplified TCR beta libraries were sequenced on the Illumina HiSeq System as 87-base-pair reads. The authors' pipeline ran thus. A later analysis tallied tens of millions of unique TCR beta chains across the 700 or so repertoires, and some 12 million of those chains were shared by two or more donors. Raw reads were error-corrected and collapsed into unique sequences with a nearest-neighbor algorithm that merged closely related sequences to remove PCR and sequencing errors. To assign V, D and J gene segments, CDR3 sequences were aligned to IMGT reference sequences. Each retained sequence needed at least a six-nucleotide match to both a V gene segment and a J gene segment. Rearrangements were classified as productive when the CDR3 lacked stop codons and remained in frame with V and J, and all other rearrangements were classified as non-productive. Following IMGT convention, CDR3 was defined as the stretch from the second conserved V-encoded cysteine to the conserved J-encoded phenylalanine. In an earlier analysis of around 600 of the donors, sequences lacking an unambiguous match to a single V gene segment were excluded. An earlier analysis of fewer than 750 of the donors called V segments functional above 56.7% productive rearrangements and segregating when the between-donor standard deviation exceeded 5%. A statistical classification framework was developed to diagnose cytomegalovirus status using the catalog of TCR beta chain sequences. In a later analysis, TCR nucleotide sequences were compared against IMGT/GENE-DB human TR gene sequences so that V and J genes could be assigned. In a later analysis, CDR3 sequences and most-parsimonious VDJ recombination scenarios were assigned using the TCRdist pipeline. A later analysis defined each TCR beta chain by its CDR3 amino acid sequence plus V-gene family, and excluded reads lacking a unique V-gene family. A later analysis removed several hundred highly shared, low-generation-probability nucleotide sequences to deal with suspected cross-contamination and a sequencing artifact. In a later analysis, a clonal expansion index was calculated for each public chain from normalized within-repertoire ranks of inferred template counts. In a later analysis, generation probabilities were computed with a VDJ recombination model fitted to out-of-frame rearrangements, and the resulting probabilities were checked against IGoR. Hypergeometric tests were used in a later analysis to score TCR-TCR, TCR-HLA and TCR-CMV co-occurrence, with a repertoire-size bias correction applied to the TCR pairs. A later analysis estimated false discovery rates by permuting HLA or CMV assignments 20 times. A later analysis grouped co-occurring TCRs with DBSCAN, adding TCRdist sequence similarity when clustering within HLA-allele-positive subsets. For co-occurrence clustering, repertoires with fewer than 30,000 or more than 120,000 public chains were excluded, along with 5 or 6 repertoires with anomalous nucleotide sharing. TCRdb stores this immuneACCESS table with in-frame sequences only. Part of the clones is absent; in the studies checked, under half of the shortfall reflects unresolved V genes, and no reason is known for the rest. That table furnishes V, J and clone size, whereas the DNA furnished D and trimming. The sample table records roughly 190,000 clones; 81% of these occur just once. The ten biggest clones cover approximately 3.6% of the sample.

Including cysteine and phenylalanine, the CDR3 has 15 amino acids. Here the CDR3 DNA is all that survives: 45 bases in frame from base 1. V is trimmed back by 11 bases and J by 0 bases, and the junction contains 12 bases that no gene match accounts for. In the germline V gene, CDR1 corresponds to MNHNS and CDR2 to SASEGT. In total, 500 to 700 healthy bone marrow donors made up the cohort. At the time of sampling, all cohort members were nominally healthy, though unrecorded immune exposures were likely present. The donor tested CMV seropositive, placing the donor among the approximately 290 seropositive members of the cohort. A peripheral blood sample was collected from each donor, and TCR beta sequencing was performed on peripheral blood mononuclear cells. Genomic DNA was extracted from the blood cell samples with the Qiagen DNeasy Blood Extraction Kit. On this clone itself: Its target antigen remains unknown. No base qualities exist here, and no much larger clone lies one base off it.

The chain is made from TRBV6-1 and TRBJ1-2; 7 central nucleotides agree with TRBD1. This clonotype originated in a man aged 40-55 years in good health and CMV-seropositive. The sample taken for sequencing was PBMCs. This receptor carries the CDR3 CASVNGDSANYGYTF. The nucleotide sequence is TGTGCCTCGGTGAATGGGGACAGCGCTAACTATGGCTACACCTTC.